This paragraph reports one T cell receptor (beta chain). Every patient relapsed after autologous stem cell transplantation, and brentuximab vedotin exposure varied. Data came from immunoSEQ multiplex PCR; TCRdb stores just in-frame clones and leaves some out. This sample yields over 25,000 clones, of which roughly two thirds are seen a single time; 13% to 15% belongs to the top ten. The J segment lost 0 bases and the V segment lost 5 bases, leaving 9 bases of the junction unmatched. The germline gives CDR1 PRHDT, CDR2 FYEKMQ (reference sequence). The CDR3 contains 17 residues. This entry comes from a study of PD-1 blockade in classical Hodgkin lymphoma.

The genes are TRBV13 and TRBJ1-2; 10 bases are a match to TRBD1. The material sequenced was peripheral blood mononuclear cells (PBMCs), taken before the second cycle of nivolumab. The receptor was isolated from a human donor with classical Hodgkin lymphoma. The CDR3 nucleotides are TGTGCCAGCAGCCCGGGGGGACAGGGGACCTCTAACTATGGCTACACCTTC. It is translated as CASSPGGQGTSNYGYTF.